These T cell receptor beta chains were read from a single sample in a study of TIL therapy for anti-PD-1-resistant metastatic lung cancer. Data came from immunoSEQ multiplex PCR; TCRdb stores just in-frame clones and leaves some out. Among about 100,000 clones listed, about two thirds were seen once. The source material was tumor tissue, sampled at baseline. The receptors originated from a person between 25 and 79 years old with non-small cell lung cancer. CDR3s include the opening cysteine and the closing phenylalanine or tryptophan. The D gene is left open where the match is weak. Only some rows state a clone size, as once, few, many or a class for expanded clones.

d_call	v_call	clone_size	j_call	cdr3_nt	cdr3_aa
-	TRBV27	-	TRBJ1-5	TGTGCCAGCAGTTTAGGGGCGGTTGGCAATCAGCCCCAGCATTTT	CASSLGAVGNQPQHF
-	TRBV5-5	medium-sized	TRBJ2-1	TGTGCCAGCAGCCGGGAGGGGGCGGGTGAGCAGTTCTTC	CASSREGAGEQFF
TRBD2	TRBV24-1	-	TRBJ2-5	TGTGCCACCAGTGACCGGGACTACCCAGAGACCCAGTACTTC	CATSDRDYPETQYF
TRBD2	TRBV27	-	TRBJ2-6	TGTGCCAGCAGTTTAACCCGACTAGCGGGAGTACGCTCTGGGGCCAACGTCCTGACTTTC	CASSLTRLAGVRSGANVLTF
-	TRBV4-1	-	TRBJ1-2	TGCGCCAGCAGCCAAGACTTCAACGGGTACTATGGCTACACCTTC	CASSQDFNGYYGYTF
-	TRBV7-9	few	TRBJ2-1	TGTGCCAGCAGCTTAGTCAGGGACGACAATGAGCAGTTCTTC	CASSLVRDDNEQFF
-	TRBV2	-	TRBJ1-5	TGTGCCAGCCAACGACACGGCAATCAGCCCCAGCATTTT	CASQRHGNQPQHF
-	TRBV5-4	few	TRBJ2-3	TGTGCCAGCAGCTTGAATGACGGAGATACGCAGTATTTT	CASSLNDGDTQYF
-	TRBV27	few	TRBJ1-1	TGTGCCAGCATGCTTCGGGGACGTGAAGCTTTCTTT	CASMLRGREAFF
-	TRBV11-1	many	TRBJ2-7	TGTGCCAGCAGCCACCCCCGTACGTCCTACGAGCAGTACTTC	CASSHPRTSYEQYF
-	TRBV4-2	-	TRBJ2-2	TGTGCCAGCAGCCAAGATCAAAAGCCCTGGGGGGAGCTGTTTTTT	CASSQDQKPWGELFF
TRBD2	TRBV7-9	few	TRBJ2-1	TGTGCCAGCAGCGCGAGCGGGAGCTCCTACAATGAGCAGTTCTTC	CASSASGSSYNEQFF
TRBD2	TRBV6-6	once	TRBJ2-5	TGTGCCAGCAGTTACGGGACTAGCCAAGAGACCCAGTACTTC	CASSYGTSQETQYF
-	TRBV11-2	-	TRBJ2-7	TGTGCCAGCAGCTTGGTGCGAGGGTTCGAGCAGTACTTC	CASSLVRGFEQYF
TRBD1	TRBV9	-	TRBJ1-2	TGTGCCAGCAGCGCTCAACCCATAACACTCCGGGACAGGGACGCTGGCTACACCTTC	CASSAQPITLRDRDAGYTF
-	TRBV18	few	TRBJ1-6	TGTGCCAGCTCACCACAGGGTACTCGGGGCAATTCACCCCTCCACTTT	CASSPQGTRGNSPLHF
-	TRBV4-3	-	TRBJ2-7	TGCGCCAGCAGCCAAGATGTCTTCGGAATATCGTACTTC	CASSQDVFGISYF
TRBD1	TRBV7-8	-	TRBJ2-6	TGTGCCAGCAGCTTCGGACAGGCTGGGGCCAACGTCCTGACTTTC	CASSFGQAGANVLTF
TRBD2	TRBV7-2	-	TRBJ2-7	TGTGCCAGCAGCTTAGCCGGACTAGCGGGAGGTTGGGACTACGAGCAGTACTTC	CASSLAGLAGGWDYEQYF
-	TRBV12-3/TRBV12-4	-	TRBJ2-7	TGTGCCAGCAGTTTAACTACAAGAGGCCCCCTCAACTTC	CASSLTTRGPLNF
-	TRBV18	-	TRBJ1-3	TGTGCCACCTTCGGGGGGAGCTCTGGAAACACCATATATTTT	CATFGGSSGNTIYF
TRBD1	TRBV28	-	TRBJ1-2	TGTGCCAGCAGTAGGGGACAGGGGTGGGGCTACACCTTC	CASSRGQGWGYTF
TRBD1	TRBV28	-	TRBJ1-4	TGTGCCAGCAGTCCGCCATGGGACAGGGTATTGGAAAAACTGTTTTTT	CASSPPWDRVLEKLFF
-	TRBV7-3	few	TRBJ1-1	TGTGCCAGCAGCTCACAGCCTATCAAGGGGTCTGAAGCTTTCTTT	CASSSQPIKGSEAFF
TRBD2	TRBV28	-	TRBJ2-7	TGTGCCGTCTCCGGACTAGCTGTGAGAGAGCAGTACTTC	CAVSGLAVREQYF
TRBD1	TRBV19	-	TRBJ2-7	TGTGCCAGTAGTGGACGAACGGCGGCGACAGGGAAATACCTCGAGCAGTACTTC	CASSGRTAATGKYLEQYF
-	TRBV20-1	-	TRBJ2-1	TGCAGTGCTGTTCAGCTCAATGAGCAGTTCTTC	CSAVQLNEQFF
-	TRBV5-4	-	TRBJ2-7	TGTGCCAGCAGCCCGATACCGGGTGCCTACGAGCAGTACTTC	CASSPIPGAYEQYF
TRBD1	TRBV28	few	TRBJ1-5	TGTGCCAGCCGGGACAGGCTTTATCAGCCCCAGCATTTT	CASRDRLYQPQHF
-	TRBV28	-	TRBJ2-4	TGTGCCAGCAGCCCCTCCCCAGGGGCGAGGGCCAAAAACATTCAGTACTTC	CASSPSPGARAKNIQYF
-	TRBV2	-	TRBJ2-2	TGTGCCATAGAGGCCCGCCCGAAGGAGCTGTTTTTT	CAIEARPKELFF
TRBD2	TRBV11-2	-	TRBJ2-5	TGTGCCAGCAGCCTAGGGGGGCTAGCGGGCCAAGAGACCCAGTACTTC	CASSLGGLAGQETQYF
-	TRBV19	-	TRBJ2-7	TGTGCCAGTAGTAGGTTCGAAGGGGTGTACGAGCAGTACTTC	CASSRFEGVYEQYF
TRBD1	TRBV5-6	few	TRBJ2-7	TGTGCCAGCAGCTCAGTACAGGGGGCGTTGGGCTACGAGCAGTACTTC	CASSSVQGALGYEQYF
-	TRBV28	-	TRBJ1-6	TGTGCCAGCACCCGACCGAGGCCGATAAATTCACCCCTCCACTTT	CASTRPRPINSPLHF
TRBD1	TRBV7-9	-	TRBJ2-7	TGTGCCAGCAGCCTGGGACAGGCCCTTACGGGCGAGCAGTACTTC	CASSLGQALTGEQYF
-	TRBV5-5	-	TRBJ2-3	TGTGCCAGCAGCTTGGATAAGGGGACAACAGATACGCAGTATTTT	CASSLDKGTTDTQYF
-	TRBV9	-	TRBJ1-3	TGTGCCAGCAGCGTTCTTTCGACAGACCCTGGAAACACCATATATTTT	CASSVLSTDPGNTIYF
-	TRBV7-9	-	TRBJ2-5	TGTGCCAGCAGCTCGGACACGGCGGAGACCCAGTACTTC	CASSSDTAETQYF
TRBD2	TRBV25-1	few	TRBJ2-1	TGTGCCAGCAGTCCGGGACTAGCGGGCGATGAGCAGTTCTTC	CASSPGLAGDEQFF
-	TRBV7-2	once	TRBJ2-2	TGTGCCAGCAGCCCACCGCCCGGGAGTGGAGACACCGGGGAGCTGTTTTTT	CASSPPPGSGDTGELFF
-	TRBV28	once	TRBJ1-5	TGTGCCAGCAGTTTGTGGGAGGGTACCGGCAATCAGCCCCAGCATTTT	CASSLWEGTGNQPQHF
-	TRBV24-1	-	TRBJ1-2	TGTGCCACCAGTGGGACAGACTATGGCTACACCTTC	CATSGTDYGYTF
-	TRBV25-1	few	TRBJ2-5	TGTGCCAGCAGTCCCCTTGGGGGGTACCAAGAGACCCAGTACTTC	CASSPLGGYQETQYF
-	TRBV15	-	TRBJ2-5	TGTGCCACCAGCCCCCGAAGGGCTAGGGCAGAGACCCAGTACTTC	CATSPRRARAETQYF
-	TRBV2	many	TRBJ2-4	TGTGCCAGCAGTGAGTGGAAAAACATTCAGTACTTC	CASSEWKNIQYF
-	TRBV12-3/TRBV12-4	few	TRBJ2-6	TGTGCCAGCAGTACGACGGGAGTCAACGTCCTGACTTTC	CASSTTGVNVLTF
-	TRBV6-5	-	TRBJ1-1	TGTGCCAGCAGTACGGTTGGGCTCTTGAACACTGAAGCTTTCTTT	CASSTVGLLNTEAFF
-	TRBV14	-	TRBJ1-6	TGTGCCAGCAGCCGAGAGCAGTGGTATAATTCACCCCTCCACTTT	CASSREQWYNSPLHF
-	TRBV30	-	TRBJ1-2	TGTGCCTGGAGTGTAAGACGGGATGGAGGCTACACCTTC	CAWSVRRDGGYTF
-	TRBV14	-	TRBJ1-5	TGTGCCAGCAGCCAAGATTGGAATCAGCCCCAGCATTTT	CASSQDWNQPQHF
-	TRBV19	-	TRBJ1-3	TGTGCCAGTAGCGACAGGAGCTCTGGAAACACCATATATTTT	CASSDRSSGNTIYF
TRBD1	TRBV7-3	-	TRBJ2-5	TGTGCCAGCAGCCGGGACAGGGGGACCCAGTACTTC	CASSRDRGTQYF
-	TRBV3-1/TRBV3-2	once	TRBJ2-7	TGTGCCAGCAGCCAAGGGCGCTACGAGCAGTACTTC	CASSQGRYEQYF
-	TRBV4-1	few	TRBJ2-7	TGCGCCAGCAGCCAAGATCAGGCAGGTTCCTACGAGCAGTACTTC	CASSQDQAGSYEQYF
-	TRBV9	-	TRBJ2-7	TGTGCCAGCAGCACCGAGCCAGGGACGAGGGAGCAGTACTTC	CASSTEPGTREQYF
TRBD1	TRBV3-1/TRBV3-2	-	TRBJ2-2	TGTGCCAGCACCTCGGGACAGGGTCAGACCGGGGAGCTGTTTTTT	CASTSGQGQTGELFF
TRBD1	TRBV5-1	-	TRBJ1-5	TGCGCCAGCAGCCTAGGGACAGTTAGCAATCAGCCCCAGCATTTT	CASSLGTVSNQPQHF
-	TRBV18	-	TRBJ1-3	TGTGCCAGCACGCGGGAGACGGGAAACACCATATATTTT	CASTRETGNTIYF